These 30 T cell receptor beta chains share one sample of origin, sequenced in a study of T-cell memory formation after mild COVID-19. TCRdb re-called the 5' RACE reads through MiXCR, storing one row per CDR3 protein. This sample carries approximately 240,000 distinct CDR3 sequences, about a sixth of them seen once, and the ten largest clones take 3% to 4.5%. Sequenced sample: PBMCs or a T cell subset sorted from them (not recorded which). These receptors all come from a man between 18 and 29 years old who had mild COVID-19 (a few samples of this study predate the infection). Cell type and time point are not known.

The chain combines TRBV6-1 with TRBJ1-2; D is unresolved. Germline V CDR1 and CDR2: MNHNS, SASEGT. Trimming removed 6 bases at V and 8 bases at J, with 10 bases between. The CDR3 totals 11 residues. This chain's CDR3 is CASSLPGGYTF. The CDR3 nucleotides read TGTGCCAGCAGCCTCCCAGGAGGCTACACCTTC.

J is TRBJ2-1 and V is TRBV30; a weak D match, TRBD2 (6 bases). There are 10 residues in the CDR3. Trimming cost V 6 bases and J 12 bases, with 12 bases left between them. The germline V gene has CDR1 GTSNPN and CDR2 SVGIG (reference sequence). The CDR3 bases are TGTGCCTGCGGGAGCAGGGCGCAGTTCTTC. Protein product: CACGSRAQFF. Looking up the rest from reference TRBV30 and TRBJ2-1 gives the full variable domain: SQTIHQWPATLVQPVGSPLSLECTVEGTSNPNLYWYRQAAGRGLQLLFYSVGIGQISSEVPQNLSASRPQDRQFILSSKKLLLSDSGFYLCACGSRAQFFGPGTRLTVL.

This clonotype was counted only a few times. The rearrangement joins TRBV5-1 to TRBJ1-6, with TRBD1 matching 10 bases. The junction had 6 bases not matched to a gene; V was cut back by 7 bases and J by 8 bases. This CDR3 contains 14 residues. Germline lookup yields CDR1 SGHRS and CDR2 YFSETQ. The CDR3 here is CASGQTGGDSPLHF. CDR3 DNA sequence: TGCGCCAGCGGCCAGACAGGGGGCGATTCACCCCTCCACTTT.

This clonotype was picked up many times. The CDR3 here is CASSLAGGQETQYF. CDR3 bases: TGTGCCAGCAGTCTAGCGGGGGGGCAAGAGACCCAGTACTTC. The chain links TRBV6-6 to TRBJ2-5; 12 nucleotides line up with TRBD2. The CDR3 sequence is 14 residues long. Unmatched junction bases numbered 0, after V lost 5 bases and J lost 2 bases. Germline V gene data show CDR1 as MNHNY and CDR2 as SVGAGI (reference sequence).

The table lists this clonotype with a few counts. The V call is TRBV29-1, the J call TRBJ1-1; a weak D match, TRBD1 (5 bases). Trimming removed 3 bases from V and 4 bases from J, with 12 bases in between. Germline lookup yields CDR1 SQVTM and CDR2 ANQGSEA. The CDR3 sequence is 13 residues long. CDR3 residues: CSVDEGPGTEAFF. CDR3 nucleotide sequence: TGCAGCGTTGATGAGGGGCCCGGCACTGAAGCTTTCTTT.

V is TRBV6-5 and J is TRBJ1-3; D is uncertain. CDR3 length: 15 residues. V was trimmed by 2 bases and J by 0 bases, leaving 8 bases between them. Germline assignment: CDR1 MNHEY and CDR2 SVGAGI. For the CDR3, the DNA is TGTGCCAGCAGTTACGATCAGAGCTCTGGAAACACCATATATTTT. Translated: CASSYDQSSGNTIYF.

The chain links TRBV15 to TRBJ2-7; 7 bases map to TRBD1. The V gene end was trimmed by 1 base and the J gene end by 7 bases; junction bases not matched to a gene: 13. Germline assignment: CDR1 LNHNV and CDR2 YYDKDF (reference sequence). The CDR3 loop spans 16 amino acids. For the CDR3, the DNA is TGTGCCACCAGCAGAGGGGCGGAACAGGGGTTCGTGGAGCAGTACTTC. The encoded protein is CATSRGAEQGFVEQYF.

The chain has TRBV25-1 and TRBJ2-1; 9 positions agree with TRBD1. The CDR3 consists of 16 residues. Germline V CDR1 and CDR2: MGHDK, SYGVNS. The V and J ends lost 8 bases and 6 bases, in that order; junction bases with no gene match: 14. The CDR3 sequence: CASARHPGQGSNEQFF. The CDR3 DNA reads TGTGCCAGCGCAAGGCACCCGGGACAGGGATCCAATGAGCAGTTCTTC.

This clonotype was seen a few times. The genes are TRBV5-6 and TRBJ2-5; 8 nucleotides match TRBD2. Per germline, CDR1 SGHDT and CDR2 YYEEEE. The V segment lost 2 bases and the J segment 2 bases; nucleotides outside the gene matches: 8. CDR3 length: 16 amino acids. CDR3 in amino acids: CASSFNPAGVQETQYF. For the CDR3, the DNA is TGTGCCAGCAGCTTTAATCCAGCGGGGGTACAAGAGACCCAGTACTTC. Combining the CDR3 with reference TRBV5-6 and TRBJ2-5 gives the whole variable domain DAGVTQSPTHLIKTRGQQVTLRCSPKSGHDTVSWYQQALGQGPQFIFQYYEEEERQRGNFPDRFSGHQFPNYSSELNVNALLLGDSALYLCASSFNPAGVQETQYFGPGTRLLVL.

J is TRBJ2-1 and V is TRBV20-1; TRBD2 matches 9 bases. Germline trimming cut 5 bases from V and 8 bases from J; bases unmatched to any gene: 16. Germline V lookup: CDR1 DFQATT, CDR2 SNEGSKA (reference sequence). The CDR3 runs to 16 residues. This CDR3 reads CSAGLMAGGLKDEQFF. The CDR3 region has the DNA TGCAGTGCTGGACTGATGGCGGGGGGGCTAAAGGATGAGCAGTTCTTC.

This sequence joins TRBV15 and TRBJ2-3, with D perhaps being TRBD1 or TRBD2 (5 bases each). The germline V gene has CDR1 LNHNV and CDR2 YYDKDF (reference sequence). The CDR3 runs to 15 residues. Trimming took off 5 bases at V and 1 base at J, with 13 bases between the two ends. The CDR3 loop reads CATSSRLGGTDTQYF. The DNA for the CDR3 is TGTGCCACCAGCTCCCGACTGGGGGGCACAGATACGCAGTATTTT.

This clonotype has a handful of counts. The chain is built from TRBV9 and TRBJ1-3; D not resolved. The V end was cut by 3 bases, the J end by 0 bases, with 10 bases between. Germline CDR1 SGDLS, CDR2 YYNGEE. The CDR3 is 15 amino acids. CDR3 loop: CASSATTSSGNTIYF. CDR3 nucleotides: TGTGCCAGCAGCGCGACGACCAGCTCTGGAAACACCATATATTTT.

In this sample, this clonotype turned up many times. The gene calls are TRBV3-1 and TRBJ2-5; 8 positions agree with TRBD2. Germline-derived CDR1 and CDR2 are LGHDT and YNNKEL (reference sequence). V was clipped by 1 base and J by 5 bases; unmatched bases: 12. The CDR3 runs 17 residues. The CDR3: CASSQGFGGTRRETQYF. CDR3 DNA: TGTGCCAGCAGCCAAGGTTTCGGCGGGACTAGACGCGAGACCCAGTACTTC.

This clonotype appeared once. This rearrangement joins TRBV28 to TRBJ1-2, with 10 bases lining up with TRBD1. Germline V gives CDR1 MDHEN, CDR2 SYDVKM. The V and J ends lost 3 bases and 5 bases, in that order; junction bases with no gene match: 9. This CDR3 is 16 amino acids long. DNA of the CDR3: TGTGCCAGCAGTTTTGCCGGGACAGGGGAGGAGTATGGCTACACCTTC. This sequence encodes CASSFAGTGEEYGYTF.

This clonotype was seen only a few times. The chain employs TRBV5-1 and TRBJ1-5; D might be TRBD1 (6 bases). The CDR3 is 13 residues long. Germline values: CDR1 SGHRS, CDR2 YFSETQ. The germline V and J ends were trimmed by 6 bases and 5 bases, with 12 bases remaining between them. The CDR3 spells CASTTGPDQPQHF. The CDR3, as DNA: TGCGCCAGCACCACAGGGCCAGATCAGCCCCAGCATTTT.

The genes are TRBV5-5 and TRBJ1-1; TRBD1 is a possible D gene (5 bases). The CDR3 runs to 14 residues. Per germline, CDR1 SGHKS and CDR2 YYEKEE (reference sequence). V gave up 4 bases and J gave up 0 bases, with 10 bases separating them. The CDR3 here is CASSQTAMNTEAFF. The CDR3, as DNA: TGTGCCAGCAGCCAGACAGCCATGAACACTGAAGCTTTCTTT.

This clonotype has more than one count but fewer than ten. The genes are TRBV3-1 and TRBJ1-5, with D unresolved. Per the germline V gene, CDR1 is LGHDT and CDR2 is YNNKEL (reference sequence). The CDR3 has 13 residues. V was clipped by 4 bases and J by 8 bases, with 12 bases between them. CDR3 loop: CASSPTHGEPQHF. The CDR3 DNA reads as TGTGCCAGCAGCCCCACCCACGGGGAGCCCCAGCATTTT.

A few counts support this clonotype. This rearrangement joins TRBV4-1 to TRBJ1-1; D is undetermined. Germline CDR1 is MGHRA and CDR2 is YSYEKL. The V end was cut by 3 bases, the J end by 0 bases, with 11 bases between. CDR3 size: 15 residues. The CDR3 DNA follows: TGCGCCAGCAGCCACCTTGCGGGATTGAACACTGAAGCTTTCTTT. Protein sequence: CASSHLAGLNTEAFF.

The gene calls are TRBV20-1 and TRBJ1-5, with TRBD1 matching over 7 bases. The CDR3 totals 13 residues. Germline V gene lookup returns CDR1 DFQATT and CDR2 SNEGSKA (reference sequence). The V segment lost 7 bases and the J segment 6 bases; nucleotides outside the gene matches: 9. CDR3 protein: CSVVSGGSQPQHF. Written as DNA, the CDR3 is TGCAGTGTTGTATCAGGGGGATCTCAGCCCCAGCATTTT.

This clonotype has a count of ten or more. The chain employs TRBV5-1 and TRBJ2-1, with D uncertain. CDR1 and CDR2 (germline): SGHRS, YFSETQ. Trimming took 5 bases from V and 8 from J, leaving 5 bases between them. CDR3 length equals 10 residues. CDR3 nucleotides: TGCGCCAGCAGAGGTGATGAGCAGTTCTTC. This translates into CASRGDEQFF.

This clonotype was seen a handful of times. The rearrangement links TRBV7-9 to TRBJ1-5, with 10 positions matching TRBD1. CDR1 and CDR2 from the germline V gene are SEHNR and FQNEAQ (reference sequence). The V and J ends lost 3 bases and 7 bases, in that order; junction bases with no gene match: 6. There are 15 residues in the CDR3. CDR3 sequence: CASSLGGTGAQPQHF. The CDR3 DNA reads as TGTGCCAGCAGCTTGGGAGGGACAGGGGCACAGCCCCAGCATTTT.

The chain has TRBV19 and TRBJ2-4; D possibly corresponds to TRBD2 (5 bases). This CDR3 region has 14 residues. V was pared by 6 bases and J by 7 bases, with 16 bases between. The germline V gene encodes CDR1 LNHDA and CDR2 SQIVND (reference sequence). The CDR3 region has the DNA TGTGCCAGTAGCCGAGAGCTGACGGGGAACATTCAGTACTTC. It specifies CASSRELTGNIQYF.

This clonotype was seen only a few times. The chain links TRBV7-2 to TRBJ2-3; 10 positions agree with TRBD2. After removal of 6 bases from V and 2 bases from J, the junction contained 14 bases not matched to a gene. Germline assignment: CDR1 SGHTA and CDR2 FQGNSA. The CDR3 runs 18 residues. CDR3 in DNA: TGTGCCAGCAGTCAAATACCGGGACTAGCGAGAGTCACAGATACGCAGTATTTT. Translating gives CASSQIPGLARVTDTQYF.

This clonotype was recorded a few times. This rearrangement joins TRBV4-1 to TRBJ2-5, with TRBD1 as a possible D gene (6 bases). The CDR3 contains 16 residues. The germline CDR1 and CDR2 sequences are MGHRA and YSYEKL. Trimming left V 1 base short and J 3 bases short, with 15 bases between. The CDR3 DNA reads TGCGCCAGCAGCCAAGGGTACAGGGTGGGAGAAGAGACCCAGTACTTC. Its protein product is CASSQGYRVGEETQYF.

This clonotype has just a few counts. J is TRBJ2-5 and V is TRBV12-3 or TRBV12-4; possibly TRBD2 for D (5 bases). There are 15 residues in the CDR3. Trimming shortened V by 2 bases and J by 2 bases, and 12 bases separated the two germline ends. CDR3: CASSLSSGGQETQYF. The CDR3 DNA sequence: TGTGCCAGCAGTTTAAGCAGCGGCGGGCAAGAGACCCAGTACTTC.

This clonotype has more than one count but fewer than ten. DNA for the CDR3: TGCAGTGCTTCTCGTCCGGAGGGAGGAAGCACTGAAGCTTTCTTT. Amino acids: CSASRPEGGSTEAFF. The chain employs TRBV20-1 and TRBJ1-1; D gene unclear. The ends were cut back, 5 bases at V and 4 bases at J, with 20 bases in the middle. The CDR3 is 15 amino acids. Germline CDR1 and CDR2: DFQATT and SNEGSKA (reference sequence).

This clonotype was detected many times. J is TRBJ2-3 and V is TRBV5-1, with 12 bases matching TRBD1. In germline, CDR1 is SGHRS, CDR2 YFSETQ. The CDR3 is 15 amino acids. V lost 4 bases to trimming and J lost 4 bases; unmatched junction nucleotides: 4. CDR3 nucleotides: TGCGCCAGCAGCCAGGGACAGGGGGCCGCAGATACGCAGTATTTT. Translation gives CASSQGQGAADTQYF.

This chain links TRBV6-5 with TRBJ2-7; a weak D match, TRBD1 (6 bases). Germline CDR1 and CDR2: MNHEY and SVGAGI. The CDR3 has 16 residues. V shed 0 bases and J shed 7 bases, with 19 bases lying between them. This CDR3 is CASSYSSPGVSLEQYF. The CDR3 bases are TGTGCCAGCAGTTACTCTAGTCCAGGGGTAAGCCTGGAGCAGTACTTC.

The CDR3 DNA is TGTGCCAGCAGCCGGCTTCAGGGGCCAAACTACGAGCAGTACTTC. Residues: CASSRLQGPNYEQYF. The V call is TRBV6-2 or TRBV6-3, the J call TRBJ2-7; possible D gene TRBD1, 6 bases. Per the germline V gene, CDR1 is MNHEY and CDR2 is SVGEGT. The CDR3 covers 15 residues. V was pared by 6 bases and J by 3 bases, with 18 bases between.

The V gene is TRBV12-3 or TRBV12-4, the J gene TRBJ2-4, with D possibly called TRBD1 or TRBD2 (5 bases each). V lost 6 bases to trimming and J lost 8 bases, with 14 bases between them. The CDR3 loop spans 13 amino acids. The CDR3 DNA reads TGTGCCAGCAGCCGCTCGAGAGGGGACATTCAGTACTTC. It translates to CASSRSRGDIQYF.